This T cell receptor beta chain appears in the sequencing data of a study of CD8 T cells in ankylosing spondylitis. This clonotype has more than one count but fewer than ten. Its antigen remains unidentified. Quantitative molecular-barcoded 5'-RACE generated the TCR beta libraries. One entry per CDR3 protein results from TCRdb running MiXCR on the 5' RACE reads. The repertoire includes around 480,000 distinct CDR3 sequences, 17% of them detected once, and approximately 1% sits in the top ten. Study results and caveats: Reports say disease-linked clones showed up significantly more in matched ankylosing spondylitis synovial fluid. Characteristic, it appeared, of ankylosing spondylitis blood was a TCR beta motif of several highly homologous variants.

Trimming cost V 0 bases and J 4 bases; bases outside gene matches: 8. There are 17 residues in the CDR3. CDR1 and CDR2 from the germline V gene are KGHDR and SFDVKD. The clonotype originates from a male donor with ankylosing spondylitis. Sequencing was done on a sample of blood, either unsorted or a sorted T cell fraction (not recorded which). This sequence joins TRBV24-1 and TRBJ2-1, with 7 bases aligning to TRBD2. Written as DNA, the CDR3 is TGTGCCACCAGTGATTTGAGTGCGGGGGAGGGGTACAATGAGCAGTTCTTC. This encodes CATSDLSAGEGYNEQFF.